The 3 T cell receptor beta chains listed next were all sequenced from one sample in a study of molecular identifiers for immune sequencing clone quantification. From the PCR reads, TCRdb called clonotypes with MiXCR, one entry per CDR3 protein. Among approximately 670,000 distinct CDR3 sequences listed, roughly 21% were seen once. The sequenced sample was naive CD8+ T cells from blood, with Jurkat cell RNA spiked in. Noted subset: FACS-sorted CD8+CD4-CCR7+CD45RA+ naive T cells. These receptors all come from a human donor in good health. Some libraries in this study had Jurkat cell RNA spiked in.

This clonotype came up a few times. The rearrangement links TRBV14 to TRBJ2-4, with TRBD1 as a possible D gene (6 bases). V dropped 5 bases and J dropped 2 bases, with 16 bases sitting between them. Germline lookup yields CDR1 SGHDN and CDR2 FVKESK. The CDR3 runs 16 residues. The CDR3 is CASSLMGAGTKNIQYF. DNA of the CDR3: TGTGCCAGCAGCTTAATGGGGGCTGGAACCAAAAACATTCAGTACTTC. The whole variable domain, filled in from reference TRBV14 and TRBJ2-4, reads EAGVTQFPSHSVIEKGQTVTLRCDPISGHDNLYWYRRVMGKEIKFLLHFVKESKQDESGMPNNRFLAERTGGTYSTLKVQPAELEDSGVYFCASSLMGAGTKNIQYFGAGTRLSVL.

This clonotype was counted ten times or more. The CDR3: CASSPWTGRQFF. Here the CDR3 DNA reads TGTGCCAGCAGCCCCTGGACCGGTCGGCAGTTCTTC. The chain is built from TRBV5-6 and TRBJ2-1; no clear D gene. V lost 4 bases, J lost 12 bases, and 14 bases lay in between. CDR1 and CDR2 (germline): SGHDT, YYEEEE. The length of the CDR3 is 12 residues.

This clonotype was counted ten times or more. This chain connects TRBV30 to TRBJ2-2, with D tentatively TRBD1 (6 bases). Germline CDR1 reads GTSNPN; CDR2 reads SVGIG (reference sequence). V lost 0 bases, J lost 6 bases, and 14 bases lay in between. The CDR3 totals 15 residues. The CDR3 is CAWSVLLGAAGELFF. Here the CDR3 DNA reads TGTGCCTGGAGTGTTCTATTGGGGGCGGCCGGGGAGCTGTTTTTT.